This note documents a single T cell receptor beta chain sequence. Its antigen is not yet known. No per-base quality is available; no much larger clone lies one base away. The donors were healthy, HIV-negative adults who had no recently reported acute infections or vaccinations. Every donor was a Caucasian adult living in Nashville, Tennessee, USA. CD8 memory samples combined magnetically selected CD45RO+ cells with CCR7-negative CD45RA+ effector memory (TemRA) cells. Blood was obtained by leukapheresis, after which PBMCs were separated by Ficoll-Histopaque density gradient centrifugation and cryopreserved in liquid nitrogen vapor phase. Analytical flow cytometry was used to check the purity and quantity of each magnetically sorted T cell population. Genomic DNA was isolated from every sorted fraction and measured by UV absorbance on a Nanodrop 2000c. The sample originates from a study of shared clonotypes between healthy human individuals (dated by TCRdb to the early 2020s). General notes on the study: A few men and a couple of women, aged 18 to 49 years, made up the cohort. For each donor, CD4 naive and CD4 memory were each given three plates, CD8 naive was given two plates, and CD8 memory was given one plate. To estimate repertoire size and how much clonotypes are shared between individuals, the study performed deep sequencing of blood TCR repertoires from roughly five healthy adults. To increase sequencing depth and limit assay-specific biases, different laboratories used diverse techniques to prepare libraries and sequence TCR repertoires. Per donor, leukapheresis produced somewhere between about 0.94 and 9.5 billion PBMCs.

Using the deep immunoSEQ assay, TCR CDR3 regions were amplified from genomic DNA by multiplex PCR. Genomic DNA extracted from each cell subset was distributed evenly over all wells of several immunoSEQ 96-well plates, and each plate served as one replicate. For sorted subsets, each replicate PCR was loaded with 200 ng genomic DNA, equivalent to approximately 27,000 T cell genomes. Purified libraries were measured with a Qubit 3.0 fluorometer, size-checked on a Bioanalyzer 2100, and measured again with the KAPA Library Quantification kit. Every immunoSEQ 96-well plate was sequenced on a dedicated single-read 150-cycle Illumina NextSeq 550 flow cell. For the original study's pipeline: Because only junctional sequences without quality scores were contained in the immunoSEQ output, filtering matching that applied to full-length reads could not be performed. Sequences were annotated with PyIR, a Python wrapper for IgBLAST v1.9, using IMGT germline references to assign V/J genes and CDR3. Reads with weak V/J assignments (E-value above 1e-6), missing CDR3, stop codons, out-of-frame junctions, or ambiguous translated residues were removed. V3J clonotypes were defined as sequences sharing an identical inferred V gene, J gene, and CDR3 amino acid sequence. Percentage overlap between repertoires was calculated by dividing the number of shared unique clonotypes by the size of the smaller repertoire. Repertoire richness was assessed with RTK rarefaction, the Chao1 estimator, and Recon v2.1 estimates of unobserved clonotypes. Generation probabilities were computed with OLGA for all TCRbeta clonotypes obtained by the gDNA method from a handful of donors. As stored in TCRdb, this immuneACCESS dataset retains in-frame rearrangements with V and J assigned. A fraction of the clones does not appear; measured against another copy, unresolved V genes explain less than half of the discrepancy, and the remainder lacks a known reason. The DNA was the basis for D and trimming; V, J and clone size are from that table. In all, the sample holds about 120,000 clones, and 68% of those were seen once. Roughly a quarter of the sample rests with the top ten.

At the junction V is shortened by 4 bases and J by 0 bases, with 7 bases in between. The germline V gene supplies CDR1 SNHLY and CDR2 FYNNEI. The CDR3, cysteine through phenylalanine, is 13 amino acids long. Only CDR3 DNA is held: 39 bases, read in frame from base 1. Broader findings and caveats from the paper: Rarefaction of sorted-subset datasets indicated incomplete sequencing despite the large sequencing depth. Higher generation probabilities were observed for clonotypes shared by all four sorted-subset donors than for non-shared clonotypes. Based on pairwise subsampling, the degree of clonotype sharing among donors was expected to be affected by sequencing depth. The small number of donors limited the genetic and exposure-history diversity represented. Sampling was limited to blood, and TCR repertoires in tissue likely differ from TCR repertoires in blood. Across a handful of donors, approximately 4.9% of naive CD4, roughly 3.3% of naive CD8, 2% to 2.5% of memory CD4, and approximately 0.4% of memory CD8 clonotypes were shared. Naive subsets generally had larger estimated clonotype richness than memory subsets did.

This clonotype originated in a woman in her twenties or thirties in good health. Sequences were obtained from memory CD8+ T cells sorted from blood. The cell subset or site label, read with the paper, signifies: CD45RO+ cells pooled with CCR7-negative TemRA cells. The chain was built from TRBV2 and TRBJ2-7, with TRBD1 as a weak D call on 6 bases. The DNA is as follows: TGTGCCAGCAGTGGGGACAACTCCTACGAGCAGTACTTC. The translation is CASSGDNSYEQYF.